The clone carrying this TCR beta chain occurred a few times. Its cognate antigen is unknown. The junction and the germline gene differ at one end; a read error may be behind it. The library attached unique molecular identifiers to individual cDNA molecules. Authors' analysis steps: Sample-level TCR yields exhibited a median of around 90,000, with a range of roughly 20,000 to 750,000. TCRdb fed the reads into MiXCR, producing one record per CDR3 protein. The V and J calls reflect TCRdb's pipeline rather than the authors' work. The table includes 95,000 to 150,000 distinct CDR3 sequences, approximately 9% detected once. Unfractionated whole blood yielded total RNA. This CDR3 region has 19 residues. CDR1 is ENHRY, CDR2 SYGVKD, per germline. This sample is drawn from a study of human T cells and chemical hapten exposure. The wider study: Small differences in pooled library volume mainly drove the variation in TCR yields per sample. Study results and limitations: There was no change with DPC sensitization in TCRs above 1 in 1000 frequency.

The chain has TRBV10-3 and TRBJ2-1; tentative D call: TRBD1 (5 bases). The receptor's source is a human donor in good health. Some clones in this sample may be carry-over from other donors' samples. The sample consisted of whole blood. In DNA, the CDR3 is TGTGCCACCAGTCAAGACAGAACCCATTTTTCCTTAGACAAAAATGAGCAGTTCTTC. Its translation is CATSQDRTHFSLDKNEQFF.